One T cell receptor (beta chain) is described in this entry. The sample comes from a study of technical replicates of blood from a handful of donors. Sequenced by immunoSEQ multiplex PCR; TCRdb stores in-frame clones only, minus some. The sample shows some 69,000 clones, approximately 89% of them seen only once. The germline V gene has CDR1 MGHRA and CDR2 YSYEKL. Trimming took off 1 base at V and 1 base at J, with 15 bases between the two ends. CDR3 length: 17 residues. This receptor was obtained from a human donor in good health. Some clones in this sample may be carry-over from other donors' samples. The chain combines TRBV4-1 with TRBJ2-3; perhaps TRBD2 as D (6 bases). Material: PBMCs. DNA of the CDR3: TGCGCCAGCAGCCAAGGGTCGTATAGCGGCGGCACAGATACGCAGTATTTT. Residues: CASSQGSYSGGTDTQYF.